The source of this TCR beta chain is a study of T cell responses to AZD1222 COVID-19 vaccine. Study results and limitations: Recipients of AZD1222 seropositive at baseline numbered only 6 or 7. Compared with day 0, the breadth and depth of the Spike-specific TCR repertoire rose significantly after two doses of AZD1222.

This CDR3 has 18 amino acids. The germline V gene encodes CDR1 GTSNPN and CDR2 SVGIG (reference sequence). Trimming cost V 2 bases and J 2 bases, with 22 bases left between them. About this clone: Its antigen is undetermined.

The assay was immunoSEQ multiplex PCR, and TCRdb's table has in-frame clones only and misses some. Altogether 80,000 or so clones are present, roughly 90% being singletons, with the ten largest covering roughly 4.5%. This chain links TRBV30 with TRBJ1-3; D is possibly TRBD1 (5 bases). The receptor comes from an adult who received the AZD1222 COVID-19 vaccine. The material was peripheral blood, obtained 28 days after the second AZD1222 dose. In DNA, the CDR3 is TGTGCCTGGAGTACTATTGGGCGATTTCAGGGAACTGGAAACACCATATATTTT. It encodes CAWSTIGRFQGTGNTIYF.